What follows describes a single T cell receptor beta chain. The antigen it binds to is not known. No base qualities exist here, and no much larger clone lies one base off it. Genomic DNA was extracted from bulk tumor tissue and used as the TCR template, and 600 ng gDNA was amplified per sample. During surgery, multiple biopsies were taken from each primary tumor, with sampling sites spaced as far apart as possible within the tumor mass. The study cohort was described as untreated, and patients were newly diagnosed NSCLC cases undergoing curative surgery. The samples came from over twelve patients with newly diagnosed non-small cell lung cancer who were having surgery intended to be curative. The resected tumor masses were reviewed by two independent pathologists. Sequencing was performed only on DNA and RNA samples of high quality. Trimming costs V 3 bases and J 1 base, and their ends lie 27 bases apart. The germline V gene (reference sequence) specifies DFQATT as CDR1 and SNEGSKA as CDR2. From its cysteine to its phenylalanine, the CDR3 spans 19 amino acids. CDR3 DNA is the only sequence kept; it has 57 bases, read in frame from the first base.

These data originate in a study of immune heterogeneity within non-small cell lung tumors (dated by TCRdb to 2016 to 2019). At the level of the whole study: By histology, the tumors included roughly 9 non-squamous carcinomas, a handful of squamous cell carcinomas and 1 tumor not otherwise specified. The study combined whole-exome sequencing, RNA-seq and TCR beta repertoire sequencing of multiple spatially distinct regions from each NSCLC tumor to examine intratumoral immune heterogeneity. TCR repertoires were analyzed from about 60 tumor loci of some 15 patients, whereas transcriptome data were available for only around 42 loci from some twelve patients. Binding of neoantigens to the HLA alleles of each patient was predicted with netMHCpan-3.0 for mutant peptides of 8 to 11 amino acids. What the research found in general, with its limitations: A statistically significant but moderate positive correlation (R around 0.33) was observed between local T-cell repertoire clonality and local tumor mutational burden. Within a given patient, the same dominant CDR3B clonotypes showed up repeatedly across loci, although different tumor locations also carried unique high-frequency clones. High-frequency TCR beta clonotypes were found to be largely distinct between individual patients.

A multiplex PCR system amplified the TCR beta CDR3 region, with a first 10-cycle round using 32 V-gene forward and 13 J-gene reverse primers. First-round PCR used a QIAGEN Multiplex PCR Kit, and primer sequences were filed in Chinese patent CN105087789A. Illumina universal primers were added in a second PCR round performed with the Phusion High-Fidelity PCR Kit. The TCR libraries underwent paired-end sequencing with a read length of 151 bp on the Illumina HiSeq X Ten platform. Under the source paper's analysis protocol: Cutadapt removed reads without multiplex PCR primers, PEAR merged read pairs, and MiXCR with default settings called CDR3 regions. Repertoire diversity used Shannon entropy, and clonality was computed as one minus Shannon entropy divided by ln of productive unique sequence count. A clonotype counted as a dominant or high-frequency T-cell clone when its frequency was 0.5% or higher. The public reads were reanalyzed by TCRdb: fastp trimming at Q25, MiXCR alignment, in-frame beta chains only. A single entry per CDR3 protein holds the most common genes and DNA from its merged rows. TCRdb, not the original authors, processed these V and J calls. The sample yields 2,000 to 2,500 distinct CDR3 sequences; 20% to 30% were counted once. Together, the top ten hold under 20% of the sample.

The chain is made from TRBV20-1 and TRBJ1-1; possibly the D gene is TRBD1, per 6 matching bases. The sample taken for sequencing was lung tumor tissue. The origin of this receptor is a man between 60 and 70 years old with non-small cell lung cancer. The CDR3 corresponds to CSASPTRDMGGWRNTEAFF. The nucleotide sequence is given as TGCAGTGCTAGCCCCACGCGGGACATGGGCGGTTGGCGGAACACTGAAGCTTTCTTT.